This T cell receptor beta chain was recovered during a study of identifying expanded T cells in peripheral blood. Study-level points and caveats: Variance in clone template counts between roughly 2-week samples significantly increased with total template count across all healthy donors.

Collection occurred without any documented infections or immune events in donors. Germline trimming cut 5 bases from V and 3 bases from J; bases unmatched to any gene: 3. Per germline, CDR1 GTSNPN and CDR2 SVGIG (reference sequence). The CDR3 is 14 amino acids. In regard to this clone: Its target is unknown.

Here immunoSEQ multiplex PCR was the method, and the copy in TCRdb shows in-frame clones only, minus some. The sample shows roughly 84,000 clones, 70% to 90% of them seen only once. This chain links TRBV30 with TRBJ2-7; 14 bases line up with TRBD2. Sequences were obtained from blood. This clonotype was sampled from a person aged 18 to 70 in good health. Written as DNA, the CDR3 is TGTGCCTGGGGACTAGCGGGGGGACACTACGAGCAGTACTTC. Translating gives CAWGLAGGHYEQYF.